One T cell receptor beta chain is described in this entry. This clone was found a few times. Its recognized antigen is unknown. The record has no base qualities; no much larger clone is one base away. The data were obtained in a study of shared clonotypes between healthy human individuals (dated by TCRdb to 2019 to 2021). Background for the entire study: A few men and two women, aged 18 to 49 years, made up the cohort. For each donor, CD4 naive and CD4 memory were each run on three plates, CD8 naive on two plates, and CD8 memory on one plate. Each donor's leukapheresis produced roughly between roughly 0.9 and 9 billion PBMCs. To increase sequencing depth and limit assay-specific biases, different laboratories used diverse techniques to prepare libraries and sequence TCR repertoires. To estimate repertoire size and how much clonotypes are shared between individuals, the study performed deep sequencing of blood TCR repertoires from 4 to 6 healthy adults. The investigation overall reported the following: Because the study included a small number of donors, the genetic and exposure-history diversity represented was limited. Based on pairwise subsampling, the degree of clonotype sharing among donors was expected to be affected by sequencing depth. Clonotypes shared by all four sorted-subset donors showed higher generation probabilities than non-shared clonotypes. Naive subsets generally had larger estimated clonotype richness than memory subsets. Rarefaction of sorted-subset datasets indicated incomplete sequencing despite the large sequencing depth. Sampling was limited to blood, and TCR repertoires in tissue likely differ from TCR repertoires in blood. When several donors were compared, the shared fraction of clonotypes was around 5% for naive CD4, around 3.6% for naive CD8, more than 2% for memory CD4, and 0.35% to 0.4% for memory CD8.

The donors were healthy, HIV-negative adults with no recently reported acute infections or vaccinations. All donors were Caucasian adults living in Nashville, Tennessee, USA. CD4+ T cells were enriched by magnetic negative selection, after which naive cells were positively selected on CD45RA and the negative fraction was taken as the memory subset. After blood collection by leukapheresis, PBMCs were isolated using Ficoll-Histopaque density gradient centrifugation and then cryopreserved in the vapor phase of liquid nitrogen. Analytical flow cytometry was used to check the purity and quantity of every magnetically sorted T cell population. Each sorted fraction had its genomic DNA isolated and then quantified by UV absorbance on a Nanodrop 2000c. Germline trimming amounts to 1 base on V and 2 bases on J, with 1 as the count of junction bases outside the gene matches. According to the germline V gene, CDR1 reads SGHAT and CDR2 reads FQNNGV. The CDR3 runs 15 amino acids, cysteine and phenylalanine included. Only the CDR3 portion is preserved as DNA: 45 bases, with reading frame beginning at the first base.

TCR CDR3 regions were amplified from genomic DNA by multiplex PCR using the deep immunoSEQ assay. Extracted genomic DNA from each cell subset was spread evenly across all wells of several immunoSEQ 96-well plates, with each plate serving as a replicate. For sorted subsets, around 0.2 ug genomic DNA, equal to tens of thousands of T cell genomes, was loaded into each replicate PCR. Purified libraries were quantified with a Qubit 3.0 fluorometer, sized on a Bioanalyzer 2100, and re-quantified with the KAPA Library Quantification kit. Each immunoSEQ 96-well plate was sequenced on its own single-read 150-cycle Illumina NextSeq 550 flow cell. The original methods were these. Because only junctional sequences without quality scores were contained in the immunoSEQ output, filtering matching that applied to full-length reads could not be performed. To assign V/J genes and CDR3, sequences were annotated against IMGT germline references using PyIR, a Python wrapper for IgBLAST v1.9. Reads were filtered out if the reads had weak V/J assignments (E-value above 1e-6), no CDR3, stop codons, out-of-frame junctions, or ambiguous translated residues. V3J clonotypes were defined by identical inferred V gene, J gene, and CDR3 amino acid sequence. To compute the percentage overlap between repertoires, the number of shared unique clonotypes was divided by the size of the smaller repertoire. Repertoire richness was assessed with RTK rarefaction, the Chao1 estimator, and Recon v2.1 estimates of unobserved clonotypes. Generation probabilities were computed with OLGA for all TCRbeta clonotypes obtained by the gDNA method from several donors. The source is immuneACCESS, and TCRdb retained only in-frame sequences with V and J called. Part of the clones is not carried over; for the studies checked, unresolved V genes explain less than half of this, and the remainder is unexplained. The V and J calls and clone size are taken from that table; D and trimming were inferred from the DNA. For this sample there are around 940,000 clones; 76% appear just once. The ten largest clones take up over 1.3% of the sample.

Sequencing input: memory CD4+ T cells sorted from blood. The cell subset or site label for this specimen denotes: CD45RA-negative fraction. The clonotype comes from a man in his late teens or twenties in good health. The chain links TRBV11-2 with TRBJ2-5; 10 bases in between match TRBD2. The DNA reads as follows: TGTGCCAGCAGCTTAGGGGGACTAGCGCAAGAGACCCAGTACTTC. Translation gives CASSLGGLAQETQYF.